This T cell receptor (beta chain) emerged from a study of blood T cell repertoires in COVID-19. Seattle patient enrollment occurred during active infection, with longitudinal follow-up thereafter. V was cut by 0 bases and J by 3 bases, with 9 bases left in between. From germline, CDR1 is LNHDA and CDR2 SQIVND (reference sequence). There are 15 residues in the CDR3. As processed by the authors: Reference gene primer amplification in the assay estimated nucleated cell counts. Data came from immunoSEQ multiplex PCR; TCRdb stores just in-frame clones and leaves some out. The V and J calls and clone size come from that table; D and trimming were worked out from the DNA. The sample consists of almost 300,000 clones, roughly 90% of them appearing once.

This chain connects TRBV19 to TRBJ2-1; TRBD2 is a possible D gene (5 bases). The sequencing input was peripheral blood. The receptor was derived from a woman between 25 and 40 years old with COVID-19, enrolled during active disease. The CDR3 is CASSIDRGFYNEQFF. CDR3 DNA sequence: TGTGCCAGTAGTATAGATCGGGGTTTCTACAATGAGCAGTTCTTC. Drawing the rest from reference TRBV19 and TRBJ2-1, the complete variable domain is DGGITQSPKYLFRKEGQNVTLSCEQNLNHDAMYWYRQDPGQGLRLIYYSQIVNDFQKGDIAEGYSVSREKKESFPLTVTSAQKNPTAFYLCASSIDRGFYNEQFFGPGTRLTVL.